Listed here are 9 T cell receptor beta chains from one sample, sequenced in a study of identical twins. TCRdb itself ran the 5' RACE reads through MiXCR, one entry per CDR3 protein. In the table there are about 150,000 distinct CDR3 sequences, around 3.6% of which are singletons. Sequencing was done on a sample of memory T cells sorted from blood. Receptor source: a man between 18 and 35 years old in good health.

Many counts were recorded for this clonotype. The chain links TRBV7-9 to TRBJ1-6; the D gene is possibly TRBD1 (6 bases). Deletions cut 5 bases from V and 8 bases from J, with 13 bases between. Germline V gives CDR1 SEHNR, CDR2 FQNEAQ (reference sequence). This CDR3 is 14 amino acids long. The CDR3 loop reads CASSMTGLHSPLHF. The CDR3 DNA is TGTGCCAGCAGCATGACAGGACTTCATTCACCCCTCCACTTT. Filled out from reference TRBV7-9 and TRBJ1-6, the complete variable domain reads DTGVSQNPRHKITKRGQNVTFRCDPISEHNRLYWYRQTLGQGPEFLTYFQNEAQLEKSRLLSDRFSAERPKGSFSTLEIQRTEQGDSAMYLCASSMTGLHSPLHFGNGTRLTVT.

This clonotype was detected a few times. The rearrangement joins TRBV20-1 to TRBJ2-1, with a tentative D call TRBD2 (5 bases). Germline loops: CDR1 DFQATT, CDR2 SNEGSKA (reference sequence). The CDR3 spans 12 residues. Trimming cost V 4 bases and J 9 bases, with 13 bases left between them. The CDR3 sequence: CSANPRAGEQFF. The CDR3 DNA is TGCAGTGCTAACCCCCGGGCGGGTGAGCAGTTCTTC.

On this clonotype itself: A single base separates this from a much larger clone, so it may be a read error. The CDR3 end shows no conserved phenylalanine or tryptophan, and so a read error is likely. The rearrangement uses TRBV6-1 and TRBJ1-4, with TRBD1 as a possible D gene (6 bases). V lost 6 bases and J lost 6, with 14 bases in between. The V gene's germline CDR1 is MNHNS and CDR2 SASEGT. CDR3 length: 14 residues. In DNA form, the CDR3 reads TGTGCCAGCAGAGACACAGGGAGATATGAAAAACTGTTTTCT. Encoded protein: CASRDTGRYEKLFS.

This clonotype has at least ten counts. The chain recombines TRBV5-1 with TRBJ2-1; 13 nucleotides line up with TRBD2. The CDR3 spans 16 residues. V shed 3 bases and J 9 bases; nucleotides not matched to a gene: 9. Germline V gene lookup returns CDR1 SGHRS and CDR2 YFSETQ. The CDR3 DNA is TGCGCCAGCAGCTCACTAGCGGGAGGGTCCTACGGTGAGCAGTTCTTC. It yields the protein CASSSLAGGSYGEQFF.

This clonotype was recorded many times. The V and J genes are TRBV20-1 and TRBJ1-5; no reliable D call. In germline, CDR1 is DFQATT, CDR2 SNEGSKA (reference sequence). Trimming shortened V by 3 bases and J by 4 bases, and 7 bases separated the two germline ends. CDR3 length equals 12 residues. The CDR3 protein is CSASVQNQPQHF. CDR3 in DNA: TGCAGTGCTAGCGTACAGAATCAGCCCCAGCATTTT.

This clonotype showed up many times. This sequence joins TRBV20-1 and TRBJ1-1; D might be TRBD1 (6 bases). The germline V gene encodes CDR1 DFQATT and CDR2 SNEGSKA (reference sequence). The ends were cut back, 1 base at V and 10 bases at J, with 7 bases in the middle. CDR3 length: 10 residues. The CDR3 DNA is TGCAGTGCTAGAGGGGGGGCAGCTTTCTTT. This encodes CSARGGAAFF.

This clonotype was recorded many times. The chain is built from TRBV28 and TRBJ1-1; D is possibly TRBD1 (5 bases). Germline CDR1 and CDR2: MDHEN and SYDVKM. The CDR3 is made up of 15 amino acids. V lost 6 bases to trimming and J lost 1 base, with 15 bases between them. CDR3 sequence reads: CASRRGPLRNTEAFF. The CDR3 region has the DNA TGTGCCAGCAGGAGGGGCCCTCTTAGGAACACTGAAGCTTTCTTT.

This clonotype showed up many times. The V and J genes are TRBV2 and TRBJ1-1, with D hard to call. The CDR3 has 13 amino acids. Trimming cost V 4 bases and J 4 bases, with 10 bases left between them. Germline V lookup: CDR1 SNHLY, CDR2 FYNNEI. CDR3 bases: TGTGCCAGCAGTGGGCACGGGATCACTGAAGCTTTCTTT. Amino acids: CASSGHGITEAFF.

There are many counts of this clonotype. The chain combines TRBV3-1 with TRBJ1-1; D gene unclear. CDR1 and CDR2 (germline): LGHDT, YNNKEL (reference sequence). Trimming shortened V by 0 bases and J by 8 bases, and 10 bases separated the two germline ends. There are 13 residues in the CDR3. The CDR3 nucleotides are TGTGCCAGCAGCCAAGAGTGGAAGGCCGAAGCTTTCTTT. Protein sequence: CASSQEWKAEAFF.